This T cell receptor beta chain was recorded in a study of T-cell reconstitution after alpha-beta-depleted transplantation in children. Study-wide results and limits: It was reported that alpha-beta T cells came from several hundred expanded graft clones (about two months after transplant). A year had passed since transplant, and T-cell counts and diversity by then came mostly from newly produced T cells.

The trim removed 3 bases at V and 3 bases at J, leaving 6 bases unmatched. The CDR3 length is 15 residues. This clonotype was seen only a few times. Its target is not known. Unique molecular identifiers were used in preparing the TCRbeta library. MiXCR, run by TCRdb on the PCR reads, gives a single entry per CDR3 protein. The table shows around 250,000 distinct CDR3 sequences, with about 23% occurring only once. The sequences come from PBMCs, collected before TCRalphabeta/CD19-depleted stem cell transplant. The sequence derives from a girl aged 2-10 years with Fanconi anemia, due to receive a stem cell transplant. The chain is built from TRBV12-3 or TRBV12-4 and TRBJ2-7; 9 positions agree with TRBD1. The CDR3 nucleotides are TGTGCCAGCAGTTTGGGGGGACAGGGTAACTACGAGCAGTACTTC. Residues: CASSLGGQGNYEQYF.